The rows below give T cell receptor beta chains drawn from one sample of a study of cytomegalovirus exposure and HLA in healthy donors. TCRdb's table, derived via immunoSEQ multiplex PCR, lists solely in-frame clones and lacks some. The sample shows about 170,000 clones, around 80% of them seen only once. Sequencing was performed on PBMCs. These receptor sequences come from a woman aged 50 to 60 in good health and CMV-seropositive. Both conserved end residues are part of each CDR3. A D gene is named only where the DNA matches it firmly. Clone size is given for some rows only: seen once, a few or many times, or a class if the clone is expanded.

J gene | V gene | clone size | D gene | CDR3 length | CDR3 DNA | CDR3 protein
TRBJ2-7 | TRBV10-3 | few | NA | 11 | TGTGCCATCAGTGCACTAGGGGAGCAGTACTTC | CAISALGEQYF
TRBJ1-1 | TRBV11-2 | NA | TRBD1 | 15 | TGTGCCAGCAGCTTAGAAGGGACAGGTAACACTGAAGCTTTCTTT | CASSLEGTGNTEAFF
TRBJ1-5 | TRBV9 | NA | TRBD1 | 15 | TGTGCCAGCAGCCCTACAGGGGGCGCCGATCAGCCCCAGCATTTT | CASSPTGGADQPQHF
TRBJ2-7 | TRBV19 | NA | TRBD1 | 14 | TGTGCCAGTAGTATCCGACAGGGAGCCTACGAGCAGTACTTC | CASSIRQGAYEQYF
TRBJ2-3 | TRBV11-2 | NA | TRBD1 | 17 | TGTGCCAGCAGCTACTGGGCCGGGACAGGGGACACAGATACGCAGTATTTT | CASSYWAGTGDTDTQYF
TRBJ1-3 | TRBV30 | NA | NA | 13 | TGTGCCTGGAGTGACGGCTCTGGAAACACCATATATTTT | CAWSDGSGNTIYF
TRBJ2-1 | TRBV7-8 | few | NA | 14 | TGTGCCAGCAGCTTAGCTCTTTGGGGCGATGAGCAGTTCTTC | CASSLALWGDEQFF
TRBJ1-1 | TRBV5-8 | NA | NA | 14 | TGTGCCAGCAGCTCACAGGGTCGAAGCACTGAAGCTTTCTTT | CASSSQGRSTEAFF
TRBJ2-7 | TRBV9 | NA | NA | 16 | TGTGCCAGCAGCGTAGTTGGGGCAGGGCGGTCCTACGAGCAGTACTTC | CASSVVGAGRSYEQYF
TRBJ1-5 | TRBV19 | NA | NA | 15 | TGTGCCAGTAGTATAGAAGGAGTTAGCAATCAGCCCCAGCATTTT | CASSIEGVSNQPQHF
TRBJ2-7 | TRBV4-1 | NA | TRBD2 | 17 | TGCGCCAGCAGCCGATCCTTAGCGGGGGTAAGCTCCTACGAGCAGTACTTC | CASSRSLAGVSSYEQYF
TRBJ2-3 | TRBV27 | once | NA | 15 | TGTGCCAGCAGTTTCTGGCAAAGTAGCACAGATACGCAGTATTTT | CASSFWQSSTDTQYF
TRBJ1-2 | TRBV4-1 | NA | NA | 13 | TGCGCCAGCAGCCAAGCGACAGGTGTTGGCTACACCTTC | CASSQATGVGYTF
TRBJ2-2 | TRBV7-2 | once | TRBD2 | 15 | TGTGCCAGCAGCTCCGGACTAGGCCCCACCGGGGAGCTGTTTTTT | CASSSGLGPTGELFF
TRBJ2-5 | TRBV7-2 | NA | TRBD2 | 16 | TGTGCCAGCAGCGGGCGGACTAGCGGGACTAGGGAGACCCAGTACTTC | CASSGRTSGTRETQYF
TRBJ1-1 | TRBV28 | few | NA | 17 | TGTGCCAGCAGTTTCTTCTCGGGAGGAGGGGGGCACACTGAAGCTTTCTTT | CASSFFSGGGGHTEAFF
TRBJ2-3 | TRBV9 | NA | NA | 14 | TGTGCCAGCAGCGTTCAGGGGAGCACAGATACGCAGTATTTT | CASSVQGSTDTQYF
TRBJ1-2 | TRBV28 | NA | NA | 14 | TGTGCCAGCAGTTTGACAGCTACTCTCTATGGCTACACCTTC | CASSLTATLYGYTF
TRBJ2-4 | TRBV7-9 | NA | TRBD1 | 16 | TGTGCCAGCAGCTTCGCCACAGGGGCGATCAAAAACATTCAGTACTTC | CASSFATGAIKNIQYF
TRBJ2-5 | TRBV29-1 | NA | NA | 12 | TGCAGCGTTGCGGCAGGCCAAGAGACCCAGTACTTC | CSVAAGQETQYF
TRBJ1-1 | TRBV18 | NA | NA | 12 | TGTGCCAGCTCCCTAGAAGGCACTGAAGCTTTCTTT | CASSLEGTEAFF
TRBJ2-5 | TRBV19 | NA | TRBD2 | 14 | TGTGCCAGTGCTGGGACTAGCGGGAGACAGACCCAGTACTTC | CASAGTSGRQTQYF